This T cell receptor (beta chain) was obtained from a study of blood T cell repertoires in COVID-19 (dated by TCRdb to about 2020). For the study in its entirety: The collaborator samples originated in the United States, Italy and Spain and spanned the acute and convalescent phases of COVID-19. The prospective study material was composed of cDNA or gDNA derived from T cells, B-cell-depleted T cells, or PBMCs. The dataset comprised deeply sampled blood TCRbeta repertoires from subjects exposed to, actively infected with, or recovered from COVID-19. The repertoires were made available in a free public database intended to serve as a resource for research on the immune response to SARS-CoV-2. Samples were obtained from the ongoing ImmuneRACE study (first 160 participants) and from approximately 1,200 subjects provided by 6 global collaborators. The sample metadata nearly always contained a de-identified subject ID, COVID-19 status, age in years and sex. HLA class I and class II types, where available, came from metadata supplied by the sample provider rather than from assay-based typing.

The immunoSEQ Assay, a bias-controlled multiplex PCR, was used to amplify TCRbeta CDR3 regions from genomic DNA. Concerning the study's data processing: The number of nucleated cells in each sample was estimated from the amplification of reference gene primers within the assay. Sequence reads were collapsed and filtered to measure the absolute abundance of every unique TCRbeta CDR3 rearrangement. Productive Simpson clonality was computed per sample as the square root of Simpson's diversity index over productive rearrangements. What TCRdb holds here is the immuneACCESS table cut down to in-frame rearrangements. Part of the clones is not present; checked against another copy, under half of the missing clones reflect an unresolved V gene, and the others are unexplained. V, J and clone size derive from that table, while D and trimming were established from the DNA sequence. Present in this sample are 200,000 to 300,000 clones, around 86% of which were seen just once. In total, the top ten clones hold around 7.3% of the sample.

Whole blood was collected in K2EDTA tubes by collaborating institutions according to the institutions' own protocols. For TCRbeta analysis, collaborators shipped samples as frozen whole blood, isolated PBMCs, or DNA extracted from either of those sample types. On this clone itself: The antigen it binds to is not known. No per-base quality is available; no much larger clone lies one base away.

The paper's findings and limits, for the study overall: How much clinical and demographic metadata was included differed by source and by participant, and the metadata was provided uncurated.

Source material: peripheral blood. The TCR sequence derives from a woman between 70 and 85 years old with active or convalescent COVID-19.

This receptor has the CDR3 CASSTRPRNYGYTF. Read as DNA, the sequence is TGTGCCAGCAGCACCCGCCCCAGGAACTATGGCTACACCTTC. Recombination joined TRBV28 with TRBJ1-2; the D gene assignment is ambiguous. Via the germline V gene, CDR1 is MDHEN and CDR2 SYDVKM. The junction carries 13 bases between V and J, which are trimmed by 6 bases and 2 bases respectively. CDR3 length: 14 amino acids, cysteine to phenylalanine. The read is trimmed to its CDR3 DNA, 42 bases read in frame from base 1.